These T cell receptor beta chains were read from a single sample in a study of early T cells in non-severe SARS-CoV-2 infection. TCRdb independently ran MiXCR on the 5' RACE reads; one entry per CDR3 protein. The table has 120,000 or so distinct CDR3 sequences, 10% to 15% seen once; the top ten hold around 4.1%. Here the sequenced sample was whole blood, taken at baseline. These receptors all stem from an adult who was a healthcare worker with PCR-confirmed SARS-CoV-2 infection or an uninfected control (not recorded which). Each CDR3 is given with its conserved first and last residue. D genes are given only for firm matches. Only part of the rows carry a size: once, few, many, or a class if the clone is expanded.

j_gene: TRBJ2-1; d_gene: TRBD1; v_gene: TRBV3-1; abundance: many; CDR3nt: TGTGCCAGCAGCACAGGGGGCACGGGGAATGAGCAGTTCTTC; CDR3aa: CASSTGGTGNEQFF
j_gene: TRBJ2-1; d_gene: TRBD2; v_gene: TRBV5-1; abundance: few; CDR3nt: TGCGCCAGCAGCTTGGTTTCGACTAGCGGGATCGGGAATGAGCAGTTCTTC; CDR3aa: CASSLVSTSGIGNEQFF
j_gene: TRBJ1-4; d_gene: .; v_gene: TRBV5-1; abundance: few; CDR3nt: TGCGCCAGCAGCTTGGCCATGCAGGGCAAGGATGAAAAACTGTTTTTT; CDR3aa: CASSLAMQGKDEKLFF
j_gene: TRBJ2-2; d_gene: TRBD2; v_gene: TRBV3-1; abundance: few; CDR3nt: TGTGCCAGCAGCCAAGGGACTAGGGCCTCCGGGGAGCTGTTTTTT; CDR3aa: CASSQGTRASGELFF
j_gene: TRBJ2-4; d_gene: TRBD2; v_gene: TRBV7-2; abundance: .; CDR3nt: TGTGCCAGCACCTTAGCCCCGGGACTAGCGGGGAAGGAAAACATTCAGTACTTC; CDR3aa: CASTLAPGLAGKENIQYF
j_gene: TRBJ2-2; d_gene: .; v_gene: TRBV4-1; abundance: few; CDR3nt: TGCGCCAGCAGCCAAGATAAGGGACTCCGGAACACCGGGGAGCTGTTTTTT; CDR3aa: CASSQDKGLRNTGELFF
j_gene: TRBJ2-3; d_gene: TRBD2; v_gene: TRBV11-3; abundance: many; CDR3nt: TGTGCCAGCAGCTCCGGAGGCCCCTTTACCTTAGCGGGGGGTGAAGATACGCAGTATTTT; CDR3aa: CASSSGGPFTLAGGEDTQYF
j_gene: TRBJ2-3; d_gene: .; v_gene: TRBV5-1; abundance: few; CDR3nt: TGCGCCAGCAGCTTGGCCCCCCGGGGGTCTGGCACAGATACGCAGTATTTT; CDR3aa: CASSLAPRGSGTDTQYF
j_gene: TRBJ2-5; d_gene: TRBD2; v_gene: TRBV6-5; abundance: .; CDR3nt: TGTGCCAGCAGTTGGACTAGCGGGGGTTCCCCGGACTTC; CDR3aa: CASSWTSGGSPDF
j_gene: TRBJ2-2; d_gene: TRBD2; v_gene: TRBV7-7; abundance: few; CDR3nt: TGTGCCAGCAGCTTAGTAGCGGGGTCCACCGGGGAGCTGTTTTTT; CDR3aa: CASSLVAGSTGELFF
j_gene: TRBJ1-6; d_gene: TRBD1; v_gene: TRBV7-3; abundance: few; CDR3nt: TGTGCCAGCCGACAGGGCTTCGGTTCACCCCTCCACTTT; CDR3aa: CASRQGFGSPLHF
j_gene: TRBJ2-7; d_gene: TRBD1; v_gene: TRBV9; abundance: many; CDR3nt: TGTGCCAGCATGGGACAGGTCGTGTTCTACGAGCAGTACTTC; CDR3aa: CASMGQVVFYEQYF
j_gene: TRBJ1-1; d_gene: .; v_gene: TRBV28; abundance: .; CDR3nt: TGTGCCAGCAGTTTAAGTGACACTGAAGCTTTCTTT; CDR3aa: CASSLSDTEAFF
j_gene: TRBJ2-3; d_gene: .; v_gene: TRBV29-1; abundance: few; CDR3nt: TGCAGCGTTGAAGAGCAGCAACACACAGATACGCAGTATTTT; CDR3aa: CSVEEQQHTDTQYF
j_gene: TRBJ2-5; d_gene: TRBD2; v_gene: TRBV7-2; abundance: few; CDR3nt: TGTGCCAGCAGCTTCCAGCGGGGGACCCAAGAGACCCAGTACTTC; CDR3aa: CASSFQRGTQETQYF
j_gene: TRBJ2-5; d_gene: TRBD1; v_gene: TRBV5-1; abundance: many; CDR3nt: TGCGCCAGCAGCGACGGGACAGCCCAAGAGACCCAGTACTTC; CDR3aa: CASSDGTAQETQYF
j_gene: TRBJ2-1; d_gene: .; v_gene: TRBV3-1; abundance: .; CDR3nt: TGTGCCAGCAGCCAAGATATGGCCAGGAACGATGAGCAGTTCTTC; CDR3aa: CASSQDMARNDEQFF
j_gene: TRBJ1-2; d_gene: .; v_gene: TRBV30; abundance: .; CDR3nt: TGTGCCTGGAGTGTACGGATTGGAGGCTACACCTTC; CDR3aa: CAWSVRIGGYTF
j_gene: TRBJ2-7; d_gene: TRBD2; v_gene: TRBV20-1; abundance: .; CDR3nt: TGCAGTGCTAGTCCGGCTAGCGGGGGATTCGACGAGCAGTACTTC; CDR3aa: CSASPASGGFDEQYF
j_gene: TRBJ1-6; d_gene: .; v_gene: TRBV30; abundance: few; CDR3nt: TGTGCCTGGAGTGTACTTGGGGGCGTAATCTTCTCACCCCTCCACTTT; CDR3aa: CAWSVLGGVIFSPLHF
j_gene: TRBJ1-1; d_gene: TRBD1; v_gene: TRBV10-1; abundance: few; CDR3nt: TGCGCCAGCAGGGAGGACAGGGGGACTGAAGCTTTCTTT; CDR3aa: CASREDRGTEAFF
j_gene: TRBJ2-1; d_gene: .; v_gene: TRBV5-4; abundance: .; CDR3nt: TGTGCCAGCAGCTTCGCCTCTGAGCAGTTCTTC; CDR3aa: CASSFASEQFF
j_gene: TRBJ2-3; d_gene: .; v_gene: TRBV9; abundance: many; CDR3nt: TGTGCCAGCAGCGTAGTAGGGAGCACAGATACGCAGTATTTT; CDR3aa: CASSVVGSTDTQYF
j_gene: TRBJ2-5; d_gene: .; v_gene: TRBV5-1; abundance: many; CDR3nt: TGCGCCAGCAGCTTGGACAGGGCGGAAGAGACCCAGTACTTC; CDR3aa: CASSLDRAEETQYF